This T cell receptor beta chain stems from a study of blood T cell repertoires in COVID-19. Study-wide background: The samples span acute and convalescent COVID-19 from the United States, Italy and Spain.

CDR1 and CDR2 (germline): SGDLS, YYNGEE. This CDR3 is built from 18 residues. After removal of 0 bases from V and 0 bases from J, the junction contained 7 bases not matched to a gene. In the authors' workflow: For nucleated cells, counts were estimated from reference gene primer amplification. Method: immunoSEQ multiplex PCR; TCRdb's copy keeps in-frame clones and lacks some. The DNA was the basis for D and trimming; V, J and clone size are from that table. In the table there are about 270,000 clones, about four fifths of which are singletons. This TCR derives from a woman between 18 and 29 years old with acute or convalescent COVID-19. The sample taken for sequencing was peripheral blood. V and J are TRBV9 and TRBJ2-4, with 9 bases identical to TRBD2. CDR3 nucleotides: TGTGCCAGCAGCGTAGGGGCTAGCGGGACCATAGCCAAAAACATTCAGTACTTC. Its protein is CASSVGASGTIAKNIQYF.